This TCR beta chain originates from a study of shared clonotypes between healthy human individuals. The assay was immunoSEQ multiplex PCR, and TCRdb's table has in-frame clones only and misses some. The profile shows some 2,500,000 clones, 93% of them singletons. The V end was cut by 4 bases, the J end by 4 bases, with 27 bases between. Germline V gene lookup returns CDR1 SGHRS and CDR2 YFSETQ. The CDR3 contains 19 residues. The origin of this receptor is a man aged 18 to 29 in good health. Some clones in this sample may be carry-over from other donors' samples. This chain uses TRBV5-1 with TRBJ2-1; the D gene is possibly TRBD2 (6 bases). Input material: naive CD4+ T cells from PBMCs. Subset specified: CD45RA+ positively selected. DNA of the CDR3: TGCGCCAGCAGCCTCCCCGGACTCGAAGCGGCGGGAAATTACAATGAGCAGTTCTTC. Translation: CASSLPGLEAAGNYNEQFF.